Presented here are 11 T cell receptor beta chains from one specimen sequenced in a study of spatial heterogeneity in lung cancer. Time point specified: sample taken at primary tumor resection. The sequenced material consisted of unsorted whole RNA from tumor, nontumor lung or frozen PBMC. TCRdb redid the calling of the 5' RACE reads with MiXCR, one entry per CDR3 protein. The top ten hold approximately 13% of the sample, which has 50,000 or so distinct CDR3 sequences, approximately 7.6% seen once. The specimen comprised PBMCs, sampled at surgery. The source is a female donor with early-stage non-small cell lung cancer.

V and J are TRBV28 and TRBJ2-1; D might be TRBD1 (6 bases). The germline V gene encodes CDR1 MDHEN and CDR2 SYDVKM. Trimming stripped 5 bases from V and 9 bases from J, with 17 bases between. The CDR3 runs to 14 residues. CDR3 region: CASSLHQGLGEQFF. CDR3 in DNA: TGTGCCAGCAGTCTTCACCAGGGGCTAGGTGAGCAGTTCTTC.

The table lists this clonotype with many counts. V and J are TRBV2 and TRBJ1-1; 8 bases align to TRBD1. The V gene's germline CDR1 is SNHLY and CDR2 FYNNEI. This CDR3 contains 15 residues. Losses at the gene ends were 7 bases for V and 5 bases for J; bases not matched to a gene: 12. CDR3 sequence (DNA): TGTGCCAGCATTCCAGACCGGGACAGGTGGACTGAAGCTTTCTTT. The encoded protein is CASIPDRDRWTEAFF. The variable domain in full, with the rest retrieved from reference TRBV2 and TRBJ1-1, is EPEVTQTPSHQVTQMGQEVILRCVPISNHLYFYWYRQILGQKVEFLVSFYNNEISEKSEIFDDQFSVERPDGSNFTLKIRSTKLEDSAMYFCASIPDRDRWTEAFFGQGTRLTVV.

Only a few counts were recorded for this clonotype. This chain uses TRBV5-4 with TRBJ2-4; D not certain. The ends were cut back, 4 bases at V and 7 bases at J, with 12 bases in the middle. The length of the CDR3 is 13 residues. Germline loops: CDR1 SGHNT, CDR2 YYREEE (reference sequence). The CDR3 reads CASSIDMQNIQYF. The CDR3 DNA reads TGTGCCAGCAGCATCGACATGCAGAACATTCAGTACTTC. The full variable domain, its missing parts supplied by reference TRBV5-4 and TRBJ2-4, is ETGVTQSPTHLIKTRGQQVTLRCSSQSGHNTVSWYQQALGQGPQFIFQYYREEENGRGNFPPRFSGLQFPNYSSELNVNALELDDSALYLCASSIDMQNIQYFGAGTRLSVL.

CDR3 DNA: TGTGCCAGCAGCTTATTCGGCTCGGGGCCTGGAAACACCATATATTTT. It codes for CASSLFGSGPGNTIYF. This chain joins TRBV7-8 and TRBJ1-3, with D possibly matching TRBD1 (5 bases). V shed 2 bases and J shed 2 bases, with 13 bases lying between them. The CDR3 contains 16 residues. Germline V CDR1 and CDR2: SGHVS, FQNEAQ. The whole variable domain, filled in from reference TRBV7-8 and TRBJ1-3, reads GAGVSQSPRYKVAKRGQDVALRCDPISGHVSLFWYQQALGQGPEFLTYFQNEAQLDKSGLPSDRFFAERPEGSVSTLKIQRTQQEDSAVYLCASSLFGSGPGNTIYFGEGSWLTVV.

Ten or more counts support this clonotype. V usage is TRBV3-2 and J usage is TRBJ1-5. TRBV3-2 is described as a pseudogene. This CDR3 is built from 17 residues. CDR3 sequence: CASSQKQGGVGNQPQHF. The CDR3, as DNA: TGTGCCAGCAGCCAGAAACAGGGAGGGGTGGGCAATCAGCCCCAGCATTTT.

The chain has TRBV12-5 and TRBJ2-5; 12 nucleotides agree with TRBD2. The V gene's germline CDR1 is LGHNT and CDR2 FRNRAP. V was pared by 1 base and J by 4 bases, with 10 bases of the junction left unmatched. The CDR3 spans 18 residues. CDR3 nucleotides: TGTGCTAGTGGTTTGGGCCTCCCTAGCGGGGGGGCCGCAGAGACCCAGTACTTC. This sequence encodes CASGLGLPSGGAAETQYF.

The CDR3 loop is CASSIKWLDNQPQHF. The DNA of the CDR3 is TGTGCCAGTAGTATAAAATGGCTAGACAATCAGCCCCAGCATTTT. The V call is TRBV19, the J call TRBJ1-5; no definite D call. The CDR3 runs to 15 residues. V dropped 2 bases and J dropped 3 bases, with 11 bases sitting between them. The V gene's germline CDR1 is LNHDA and CDR2 SQIVND (reference sequence).

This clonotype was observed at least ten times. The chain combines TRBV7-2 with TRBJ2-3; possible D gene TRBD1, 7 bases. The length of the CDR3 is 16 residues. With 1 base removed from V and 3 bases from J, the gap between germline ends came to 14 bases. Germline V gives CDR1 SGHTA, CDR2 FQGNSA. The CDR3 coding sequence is TGTGCCAGCAGCTTAGTGGAGGGGGCGGGGACAGATACGCAGTATTTT. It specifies CASSLVEGAGTDTQYF.

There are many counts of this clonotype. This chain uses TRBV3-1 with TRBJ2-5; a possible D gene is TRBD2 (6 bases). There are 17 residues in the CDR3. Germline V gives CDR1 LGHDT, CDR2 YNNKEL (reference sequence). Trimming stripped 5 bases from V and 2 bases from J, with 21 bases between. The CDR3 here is CASSTTGLAGLQETQYF. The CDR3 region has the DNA TGTGCCAGCAGCACAACGGGGCTCGCGGGGTTACAAGAGACCCAGTACTTC.

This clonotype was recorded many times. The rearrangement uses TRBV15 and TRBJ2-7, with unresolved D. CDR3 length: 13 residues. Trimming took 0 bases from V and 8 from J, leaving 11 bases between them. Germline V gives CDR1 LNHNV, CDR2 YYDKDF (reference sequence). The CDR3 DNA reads TGTGCCACCAGCAGAGATCGAAAGGAAAAGCAGTACTTC. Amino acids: CATSRDRKEKQYF.

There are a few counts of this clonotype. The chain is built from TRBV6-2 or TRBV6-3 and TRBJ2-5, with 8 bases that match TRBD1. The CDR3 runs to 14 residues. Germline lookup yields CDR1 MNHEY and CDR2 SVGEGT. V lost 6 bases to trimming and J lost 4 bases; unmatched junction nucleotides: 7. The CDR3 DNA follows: TGTGCCAGCAGACACCAGGGGGCCGGAGAGACCCAGTACTTC. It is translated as CASRHQGAGETQYF.